The T cell receptor (beta chain) under discussion was sequenced for a study of T cell responses to AZD1222 COVID-19 vaccine. Method: immunoSEQ multiplex PCR; TCRdb's copy keeps in-frame clones and lacks some. The table shows roughly 120,000 clones, with around nine tenths occurring only once. This clonotype was obtained from an adult in good health. The material was peripheral blood, obtained on day 0 of AZD1222 vaccination.

The CDR3 region is CASSPFETPGSEQYF. CDR3 sequence (DNA): TGTGCCAGCTCGCCTTTCGAGACCCCGGGGAGCGAGCAGTACTTC. The chain combines TRBV18 with TRBJ2-7; D is perhaps TRBD2 (5 bases). Germline-derived CDR1 and CDR2 are KGHSH and LQKENI. The CDR3 contains 15 residues. Trimming removed 6 bases at V and 6 bases at J, with 21 bases between.